These 5 T cell receptor beta chains originate from one sample sequenced in a study of T cell responses to AZD1222 COVID-19 vaccine. TCRdb's table, derived via immunoSEQ multiplex PCR, lists solely in-frame clones and lacks some. The repertoire has over 150,000 clones, approximately 90% of them found once; the top ten carry less than 3%. Here the sequenced sample was peripheral blood, taken on day 0 of AZD1222 vaccination. The receptors shown here come from an adult in good health.

The chain has TRBV19 and TRBJ1-4; maybe TRBD1 (5 bases). V was trimmed by 6 bases and J by 5 bases, leaving 16 bases between them. Germline assignment: CDR1 LNHDA and CDR2 SQIVND (reference sequence). This CDR3 spans 15 amino acids. The CDR3 sequence: CASREIQGSNEKLFF. The DNA for the CDR3 is TGTGCCAGTAGGGAAATTCAGGGATCAAATGAAAAACTGTTTTTT.

The chain has TRBV19 and TRBJ2-1; a weak D match, TRBD1 (6 bases). The V end was cut by 7 bases, the J end by 9 bases, with 22 bases between. The CDR3 consists of 15 residues. From germline, CDR1 is LNHDA and CDR2 SQIVND (reference sequence). The DNA of the CDR3 is TGTGCCAGTACCTCCCCTGGGGGCCCGAAGGCTGAGCAGTTCTTC. As protein: CASTSPGGPKAEQFF.

The gene calls are TRBV3-1 (or the pseudogene TRBV3-2) and TRBJ1-5; D call uncertain. V was cut by 1 base and J by 3 bases, with 10 bases left in between. CDR3 length: 15 residues. CDR1 is LGHDT and CDR2 is YNNKEL in the germline V gene (reference sequence). The DNA of the CDR3 is TGTGCCAGCAGCCAAGGACGGTCCGTCAATCAGCCCCAGCATTTT. Its protein is CASSQGRSVNQPQHF.

The J gene is TRBJ1-6, the V gene TRBV6-5; a weak D match, TRBD1 (5 bases). V lost 0 bases, J lost 13 bases, and 13 bases lay in between. The CDR3 runs 14 residues. In germline, CDR1 is MNHEY, CDR2 SVGAGI. As DNA, the CDR3 is TGTGCCAGCAGTTACTCCGACTTATGGGGCCCCCTCCACTTT. Translation: CASSYSDLWGPLHF.

This clone was seen only once. V usage is TRBV5-4 and J usage is TRBJ1-6; the D gene is possibly TRBD1 (6 bases). Germline-derived CDR1 and CDR2 are SGHNT and YYREEE (reference sequence). The CDR3 has 15 residues. V lost 3 bases and J 7 bases, leaving 14 bases between the germline ends. The CDR3 here is CASSSAQGSNSPLHF. The CDR3 DNA is TGTGCCAGCAGCTCGGCTCAGGGGTCGAATTCACCCCTCCACTTT.